The rows below give T cell receptor beta chains drawn from one sample of a study of T cell clones after liver transplantation. Produced via immunoSEQ multiplex PCR; TCRdb's table is partial and in-frame only. The repertoire holds around 80,000 clones, with over 80% as singletons. Source: CD4+ T cells from blood, taken approximately 3.5 years after liver transplant. The receptors were sampled from a human patient who received a liver transplant. Some T cells may possibly be graft donor cells. The CDR3 runs from the conserved cysteine through the conserved F or W. The D gene is left open where the match is weak. Clone sizes are given selectively: once, few, many, or a class where the clone is expanded.

v_call	clone_size	j_call	d_call	cdr3_aa	cdr3_nt
TRBV7-9	-	TRBJ1-1	TRBD1	CASSFVGQTNTEAFF	TGTGCCAGCAGCTTTGTGGGACAGACGAACACTGAAGCTTTCTTT
TRBV6-1	-	TRBJ2-7	TRBD1	CASSPQTGLYEQYF	TGTGCCAGCAGTCCACAGACAGGGCTCTACGAGCAGTACTTC
TRBV2	few	TRBJ2-1	TRBD2	CATTTSGGSYNEQFF	TGTGCCACCACGACTAGCGGAGGCTCCTACAATGAGCAGTTCTTC
TRBV28	-	TRBJ1-1	TRBD1	CASSWMAGGAGKNTEAFF	TGTGCCAGCAGTTGGATGGCAGGGGGCGCAGGAAAGAACACTGAAGCTTTCTTT
TRBV28	-	TRBJ2-3	-	CASSLSGDTQYF	TGTGCCAGCAGTTTATCCGGAGATACGCAGTATTTT
TRBV29-1	-	TRBJ1-5	-	CSVAVQGDQPQHF	TGCAGCGTTGCAGTACAGGGAGATCAGCCCCAGCATTTT
TRBV6-6	-	TRBJ1-1	TRBD1	CASSGTGALLNTEAFF	TGTGCCAGCAGTGGGACAGGGGCCCTATTGAACACTGAAGCTTTCTTT
TRBV10-3	-	TRBJ1-4	TRBD1	CAIKASRQGSHEKLFF	TGTGCCATCAAAGCCTCCCGACAGGGCTCTCATGAAAAACTGTTTTTT
TRBV28	-	TRBJ2-1	TRBD1	CASSLNSLRDRGRYNEQFF	TGTGCCAGCAGCCTAAACTCTCTCCGGGACAGGGGGCGTTACAATGAGCAGTTCTTC
TRBV28	-	TRBJ1-2	-	CASSAPGQGYTF	TGTGCCAGCAGTGCTCCCGGACAAGGCTACACCTTC
TRBV4-3	-	TRBJ2-6	TRBD1	CASSRQRQGAAGANVLTF	TGCGCCAGCAGCCGCCAACGACAGGGGGCGGCTGGGGCCAACGTCCTGACTTTC
TRBV9	-	TRBJ2-3	TRBD1	CASSVASGTGTSRAPAGRTDTQYF	TGTGCCAGCAGCGTAGCATCAGGGACAGGCACCTCCCGGGCCCCGGCGGGCCGCACAGATACGCAGTATTTT
TRBV2	-	TRBJ2-3	-	CASREAPSGVGDTQYF	TGTGCCAGCAGGGAGGCCCCCAGCGGAGTGGGGGATACGCAGTATTTT
TRBV6-1	once	TRBJ1-1	-	CASTRGGFMNTEAFF	TGTGCCAGCACGAGGGGGGGATTCATGAACACTGAAGCTTTCTTT
TRBV7-2	-	TRBJ1-1	-	CASNPRHFTEAFF	TGTGCCAGCAACCCACGACATTTCACTGAAGCTTTCTTT
TRBV19	-	TRBJ2-5	-	CATGLNSWATQYF	TGTGCCACTGGACTAAACAGTTGGGCGACCCAGTACTTC
TRBV7-9	-	TRBJ2-1	TRBD2	CASSLGISGMGYNEQFF	TGTGCCAGCAGCTTAGGGATTAGCGGGATGGGCTACAATGAGCAGTTCTTC
TRBV7-7	-	TRBJ1-1	-	CASSETVSTEAFF	TGTGCCAGCAGCGAAACAGTGAGCACTGAAGCTTTCTTT
TRBV5-4	-	TRBJ2-2	TRBD2	CASSSNPGGTGELFF	TGTGCCAGCAGCTCGAACCCGGGGGGCACCGGGGAGCTGTTTTTT
TRBV28	-	TRBJ2-7	-	CASSLHPSPYEQYF	TGTGCCAGCAGTTTACACCCTTCTCCCTACGAGCAGTACTTC
TRBV5-1	-	TRBJ2-1	-	CASSVGAGYNEQFF	TGCGCCAGCAGCGTCGGGGCGGGGTACAATGAGCAGTTCTTC
TRBV6-6	-	TRBJ2-2	TRBD2	CASSYTAGVVIGELFF	TGTGCCAGCAGTTACACAGCGGGAGTGGTTATAGGGGAGCTGTTTTTT
TRBV10-2	-	TRBJ2-7	TRBD2	CASSALPGLAVYEQYF	TGCGCCAGCAGTGCGTTACCGGGACTAGCGGTCTACGAGCAGTACTTC
TRBV6-5	-	TRBJ1-5	-	CASATGYSNQPQHF	TGTGCCAGCGCTACAGGGTATAGCAATCAGCCCCAGCATTTT
TRBV28	-	TRBJ1-1	-	CASSLGVRVNTEAFF	TGTGCCAGCAGTTTAGGGGTGCGGGTGAACACTGAAGCTTTCTTT
TRBV18	-	TRBJ2-5	-	CASSPLRFSETQYF	TGTGCCAGCTCACCACTCAGGTTTTCTGAGACCCAGTACTTC
TRBV5-1	-	TRBJ1-2	-	CASSSGQSNYGYTF	TGCGCCAGCAGCTCGGGACAATCGAACTATGGCTACACCTTC
TRBV2	-	TRBJ1-2	-	CASSERGGATGYTF	TGTGCCAGCAGTGAAAGGGGGGGTGCTACGGGCTACACCTTC
TRBV7-2	-	TRBJ1-2	-	CASSLAVKGKREYGYTF	TGTGCCAGCAGCTTAGCCGTGAAGGGAAAGAGAGAATATGGCTACACCTTC
TRBV6-1	-	TRBJ2-5	-	CASSDLLAGGTQYF	TGTGCCAGCAGTGACCTACTAGCTGGCGGGACCCAGTACTTC
TRBV5-6	-	TRBJ2-1	-	CASSGASDSYNEQFF	TGTGCCAGCAGCGGGGCTAGCGACTCCTACAATGAGCAGTTCTTC
TRBV9	-	TRBJ1-4	-	CASSPYTGSGWEKLFF	TGTGCCAGCAGCCCCTACACAGGGTCGGGCTGGGAAAAACTGTTTTTT
TRBV28	-	TRBJ2-3	TRBD1	CASSSLTGIGTDTQYF	TGTGCCAGCAGTTCTCTGACAGGGATTGGCACAGATACGCAGTATTTT
TRBV28	few	TRBJ1-2	-	CASSRDIRDYGYTF	TGTGCCAGCAGTCGGGACATACGGGACTATGGCTACACCTTC
TRBV4-3	-	TRBJ1-1	-	CASSQDTAIPGAFF	TGCGCCAGCAGCCAAGACACAGCGATCCCGGGGGCTTTCTTT
TRBV10-3	few	TRBJ2-4	TRBD1	CAISGSGGAVKNIQYF	TGTGCCATCAGTGGTTCAGGGGGCGCGGTAAAAAACATTCAGTACTTC
TRBV15	-	TRBJ2-7	-	CATSRDGRGGEQYF	TGTGCCACCAGCAGAGATGGCAGGGGAGGCGAGCAGTACTTC
TRBV28	-	TRBJ2-3	-	CASSLSITSTDTQYF	TGTGCCAGCAGTTTATCCATCACTAGCACAGATACGCAGTATTTT
TRBV28	-	TRBJ2-3	TRBD2	CASSLRYRPGTTGTDTQYF	TGTGCCAGCAGTTTAAGGTACCGCCCCGGGACTACCGGAACAGATACGCAGTATTTT
TRBV19	-	TRBJ2-5	TRBD1	CASSPRTGEIRSETQYF	TGTGCCAGTAGTCCGCGGACAGGAGAGATCCGCAGCGAGACCCAGTACTTC
TRBV5-4	once	TRBJ2-7	TRBD2	CASSLGGLAGAYEQYF	TGTGCCAGCAGCTTGGGGGGACTAGCGGGCGCCTACGAGCAGTACTTC
TRBV28	-	TRBJ2-7	-	CASSPPPRFYEQYF	TGTGCCAGCAGTCCCCCCCCCAGGTTCTACGAGCAGTACTTC
TRBV7-3	-	TRBJ1-1	-	CASSQQGGTEAFF	TGTGCCAGCAGCCAACAGGGAGGCACTGAAGCTTTCTTT
TRBV5-1	-	TRBJ2-5	TRBD1	CASSRTGRETQYF	TGCGCCAGCAGCAGGACAGGGAGAGAGACCCAGTACTTC
TRBV6-1	once	TRBJ2-2	-	CASSEGIWARELFF	TGTGCCAGCAGTGAAGGAATCTGGGCCCGGGAGCTGTTTTTT
TRBV6-6	-	TRBJ1-1	-	CASSSHSWQGNAEAFF	TGTGCCAGCAGTTCTCACTCATGGCAGGGGAACGCTGAAGCTTTCTTT
TRBV15	-	TRBJ1-4	-	CATSRAGGGWVEKLFF	TGTGCCACCAGCAGAGCCGGGGGGGGCTGGGTTGAAAAACTGTTTTTT
TRBV28	-	TRBJ1-2	-	CASNPGLGYGYTF	TGTGCCAGCAACCCAGGGTTAGGCTATGGCTACACCTTC
TRBV14	once	TRBJ1-5	-	CASSTGVPNQPQHF	TGTGCCAGCAGCACAGGAGTTCCAAATCAGCCCCAGCATTTT
TRBV6-1	-	TRBJ2-5	TRBD1	CASSAGQWETQYF	TGTGCCAGCAGTGCGGGACAGTGGGAGACCCAGTACTTC
TRBV19	-	TRBJ2-7	TRBD2	CASSIQRESHEQYF	TGTGCCAGTAGTATCCAGCGGGAGAGTCACGAGCAGTACTTC
TRBV28	-	TRBJ1-4	-	CASTSSGLVVATNEKLFF	TGTGCCAGCACCTCCTCGGGCCTCGTAGTGGCAACTAATGAAAAACTGTTTTTT